The entry below gives a single T cell receptor beta chain sequence along with its context. This record comes from a study of T cells in Graves' hyperthyroidism and ophthalmopathy. Patients aged 18 to 65 had newly diagnosed hyperthyroidism of under 2 months' duration. RNA transcripts were the template for amplifying TCR beta CDR3 regions. The HTBI primer set served for first-round RT-PCR of the TCR CDR3. Via MiXCR, TCRdb re-called the multiplex PCR reads, giving one row per CDR3 protein. The table includes 550,000 to 600,000 distinct CDR3 sequences, roughly a sixth detected once. Trimming removed 10 bases from V and 8 bases from J; junction bases left unmatched: 16. The CDR3 runs 15 residues. In germline, CDR1 is MDHEN, CDR2 SYDVKM.

The rearrangement links TRBV28 to TRBJ2-1; 8 bases agree with TRBD2. The material sequenced was blood. The receptor comes from a woman between 18 and 29 years old with Graves' hyperthyroidism. The CDR3 DNA reads TGTGCCACCTTACCTTCCGGGACTAGGAGAGATGAGCAGTTCTTC. This translates into CATLPSGTRRDEQFF.